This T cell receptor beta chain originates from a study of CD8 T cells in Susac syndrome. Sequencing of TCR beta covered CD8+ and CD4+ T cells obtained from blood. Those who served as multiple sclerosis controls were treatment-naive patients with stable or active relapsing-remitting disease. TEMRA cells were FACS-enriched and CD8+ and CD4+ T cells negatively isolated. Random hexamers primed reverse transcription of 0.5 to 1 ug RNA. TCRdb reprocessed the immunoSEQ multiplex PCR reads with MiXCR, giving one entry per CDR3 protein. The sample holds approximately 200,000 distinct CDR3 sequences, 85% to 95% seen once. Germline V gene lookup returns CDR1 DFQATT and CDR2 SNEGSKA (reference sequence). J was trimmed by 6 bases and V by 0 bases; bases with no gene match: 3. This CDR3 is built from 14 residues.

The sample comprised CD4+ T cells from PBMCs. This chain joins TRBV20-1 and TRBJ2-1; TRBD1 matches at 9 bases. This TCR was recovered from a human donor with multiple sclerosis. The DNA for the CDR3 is TGCAGTGCTAGAGACCCGACAGGGGGCAATGAGCAGTTCTTC. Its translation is CSARDPTGGNEQFF.